This is a list of T cell receptor beta chains from one sample in a study of blood T cell repertoires in COVID-19. The table came from immunoSEQ multiplex PCR; TCRdb's copy has only in-frame clones and leaves some out. The sample yields a few hundred thousand clones, about 83% seen once. The sample was peripheral blood. Source of these receptors: a woman aged 50 to 60 with acute or convalescent COVID-19. Each CDR3 is given with its conserved first and last residue. The D gene is left open where the match is weak. Not every row has a clone size; where given, it reads once, few, many or a size class.

CASSWGGDQYF	TGTGCCAGCAGCTGGGGAGGGGACCAGTACTTC	TRBV12-3/TRBV12-4	TRBJ2-5	once	TRBD2
CASSPGLAGIDQETQYF	TGTGCCAGCAGCCCTGGACTAGCGGGAATCGACCAAGAGACCCAGTACTTC	TRBV2	TRBJ2-5	NA	TRBD2
CASSYSVEELNEQYF	TGTGCCAGCAGTTACTCGGTTGAGGAGTTGAACGAGCAGTACTTC	TRBV6-6	TRBJ2-7	few	NA
CASSAAGGVNEQFF	TGTGCCAGCAGTGCCGCGGGGGGGGTAAATGAGCAGTTCTTC	TRBV25-1	TRBJ2-1	NA	TRBD2
CASQKGLAYSYEQYF	TGCGCCAGCCAAAAGGGACTAGCGTACTCCTACGAGCAGTACTTC	TRBV10-1	TRBJ2-7	NA	TRBD2
CASSFTAIPRGDEQYF	TGTGCCAGCAGCTTTACGGCAATTCCAAGGGGCGACGAGCAGTACTTC	TRBV7-6	TRBJ2-7	few	NA
CASSRQGVMGYTF	TGTGCCAGCAGTCGGCAGGGTGTCATGGGCTACACCTTC	TRBV28	TRBJ1-2	NA	NA
CSGRQAAYNEQFF	TGCAGCGGTCGACAGGCCGCGTACAATGAGCAGTTCTTC	TRBV29-1	TRBJ2-1	NA	NA
CASTPGATNEKLFF	TGTGCCAGCACACCAGGGGCAACTAATGAAAAACTGTTTTTT	TRBV2	TRBJ1-4	NA	NA
CASPGLAGVTGELFF	TGTGCCAGCCCTGGACTAGCGGGGGTCACCGGGGAGCTGTTTTTT	TRBV7-2	TRBJ2-2	few	TRBD2
CASSPGQVYGYTF	TGTGCCAGCAGCCCGGGACAGGTTTATGGCTACACCTTC	TRBV11-2	TRBJ1-2	NA	TRBD1
CASSPDTAYEQYF	TGTGCCAGCTCACCGGACACCGCCTACGAGCAGTACTTC	TRBV18	TRBJ2-7	NA	NA
CASTGGGAGQNTEAFF	TGTGCCAGCACCGGGGGGGGAGCAGGACAGAACACTGAAGCTTTCTTT	TRBV28	TRBJ1-1	NA	NA
CASSFLDRAYGYTF	TGTGCCAGCAGCTTCCTCGACAGGGCCTATGGCTACACCTTC	TRBV5-6	TRBJ1-2	NA	TRBD1
CASSFGARDRSYGYTF	TGTGCCAGCAGTTTTGGCGCCCGGGACAGGTCCTATGGCTACACCTTC	TRBV28	TRBJ1-2	NA	TRBD1
CASSTIRQTSSTDTQYF	TGTGCCAGCAGTACAATTCGACAGACCTCTAGCACAGATACGCAGTATTTT	TRBV2	TRBJ2-3	once	NA
CAWRNGGTNEKLFF	TGTGCCTGGAGAAACGGGGGAACTAATGAAAAACTGTTTTTT	TRBV30	TRBJ1-4	NA	NA
CASSVQGSSGNTIYF	TGTGCCAGCAGCGTCCAGGGGAGCTCTGGAAACACCATATATTTT	TRBV7-2	TRBJ1-3	NA	NA
CASQADSRTQYF	TGTGCCAGCCAAGCGGACAGTAGGACCCAGTACTTC	TRBV6-5	TRBJ2-5	NA	NA
CASSQEDQRADTQYF	TGCGCCAGCAGCCAAGAAGACCAGCGAGCAGATACGCAGTATTTT	TRBV4-1	TRBJ2-3	NA	NA